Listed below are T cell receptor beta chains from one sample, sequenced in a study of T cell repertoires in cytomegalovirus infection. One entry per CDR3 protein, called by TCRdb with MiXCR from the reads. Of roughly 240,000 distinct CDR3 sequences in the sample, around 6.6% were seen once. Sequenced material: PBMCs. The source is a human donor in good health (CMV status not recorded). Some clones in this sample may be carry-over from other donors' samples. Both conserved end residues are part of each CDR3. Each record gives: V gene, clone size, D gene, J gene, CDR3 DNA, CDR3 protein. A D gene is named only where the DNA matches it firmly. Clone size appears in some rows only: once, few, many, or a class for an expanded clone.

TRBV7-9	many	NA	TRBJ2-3	TGTGCCAGCAGCTCGGAGCAGGGCAGCACAGATACGCAGTATTTT	CASSSEQGSTDTQYF
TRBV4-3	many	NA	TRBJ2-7	TGCGCCAGCAGCCAAGAAGGCCCGTTAGCTAGGGGGAAGCAGTACTTC	CASSQEGPLARGKQYF
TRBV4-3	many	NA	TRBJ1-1	TGCGCCAGCAGCCAAGCGGGGTACGAGGCTGAAGCTTTCTTT	CASSQAGYEAEAFF
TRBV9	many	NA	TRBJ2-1	TGTGCCAGCAGCGAAAACAGTGTCTCCTACAATGAGCAGTTCTTC	CASSENSVSYNEQFF
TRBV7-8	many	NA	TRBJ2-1	TGTGCCAGCAGCTTTTCGACAGCACGGGAGCAGTTCTTC	CASSFSTAREQFF
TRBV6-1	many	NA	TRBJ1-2	TGTGCCAGCAGTGGATATCCTAGGACCAACTATGGCTACACCTTC	CASSGYPRTNYGYTF
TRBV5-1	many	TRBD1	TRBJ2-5	TGCGCCAGCAGCCCAAGGGACAGGGGAGAGACCCAGTACTTC	CASSPRDRGETQYF
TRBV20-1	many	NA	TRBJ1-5	TGCAGTGCTAGAGGTTCCACAGGGATTCAGCCCCAGCATTTT	CSARGSTGIQPQHF
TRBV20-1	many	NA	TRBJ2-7	TGCAGTGCTATCCCGACTAGTAGCTACGAGCAGTACTTC	CSAIPTSSYEQYF
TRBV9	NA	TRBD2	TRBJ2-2	TGTGCCAGCAGCGCCAGCGGGGGATCAGGGGTCGGGGAGCTGTTTTTT	CASSASGGSGVGELFF
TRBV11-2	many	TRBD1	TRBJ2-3	TGTGCCAGCAGCGTGACCGGGACAGGGGGCACAGATACGCAGTATTTT	CASSVTGTGGTDTQYF
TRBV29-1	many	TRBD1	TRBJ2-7	TGCAGCGTTGAGGACAGGGAGTACGAGCAGTACTTC	CSVEDREYEQYF
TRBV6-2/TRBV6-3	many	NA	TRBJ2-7	TGTGCCAGCAGTTTCAAGGCAAACGTCGGTTGGGGCTACGAGCAGTACTTC	CASSFKANVGWGYEQYF
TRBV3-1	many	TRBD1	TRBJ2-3	TGTGCCAGCAGCCAAGGGTCCAGGGGGATGGCAGATACGCAGTATTTT	CASSQGSRGMADTQYF
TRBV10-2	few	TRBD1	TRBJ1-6	TGCGCCAGCACCGGACAGGGACCGCCGGCCTCCTATAATTCACCCCTCCACTTT	CASTGQGPPASYNSPLHF
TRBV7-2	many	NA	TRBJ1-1	TGTGCCAGCAGCCTGGCCCCGAACACTGAAGCTTTCTTT	CASSLAPNTEAFF
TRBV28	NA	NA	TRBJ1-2	TGTGCCAGCAGTTTCAGGGTAGGGGGCTACACCTTC	CASSFRVGGYTF
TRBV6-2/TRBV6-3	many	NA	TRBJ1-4	TGTGCCGCCGGGATCTATGAAAAACTGTTTTTT	CAAGIYEKLFF
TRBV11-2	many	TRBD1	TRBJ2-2	TGTGCCAGCAGCTTGGCCGGGACAGGGCTCGTCGGGGAGCTGTTTTTT	CASSLAGTGLVGELFF
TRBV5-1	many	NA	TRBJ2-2	TGCGCCAGCAGCTTGGGGGCAGGGAAGACCGGGGAGCTGTTTTTT	CASSLGAGKTGELFF
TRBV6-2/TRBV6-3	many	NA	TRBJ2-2	TGTGCCAGCAAGTACCTAGCAGCCGGGGAGCTGTTTTTT	CASKYLAAGELFF
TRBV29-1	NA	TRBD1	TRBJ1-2	TGCAGCGTTGCCCGGGACAGGGGGCATGGCTACACCTTC	CSVARDRGHGYTF
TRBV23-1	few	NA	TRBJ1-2	TGCGCCAGCAGTCAACATATTCCTAACTATGGCTACACCTTC	CASSQHIPNYGYTF
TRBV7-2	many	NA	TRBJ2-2	TGTGCCAGCAGCTTCACGAACACCGGGGAGCTGTTTTTT	CASSFTNTGELFF
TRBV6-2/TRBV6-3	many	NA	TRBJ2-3	TGTGCCAGCAGCCCCATCAATGGAAGGTCGGATACGCAGTATTTT	CASSPINGRSDTQYF
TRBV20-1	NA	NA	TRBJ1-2	TGCAGTGCTAGTACCGGGGTCAAGGGCTACACCTTC	CSASTGVKGYTF
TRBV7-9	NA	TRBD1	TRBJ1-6	TGTGCCAGCAGCTGGACAGGGGAGGGCTCACCCCTCCACTTT	CASSWTGEGSPLHF
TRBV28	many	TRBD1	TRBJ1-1	TGTGCCGCACCCGTCCGGGGACAGGGGTTATCTGAAGCTTTCTTT	CAAPVRGQGLSEAFF
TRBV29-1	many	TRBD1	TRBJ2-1	TGCAGCGCGCCGGGACAGGGCCTTTTAGTCCCCAATGAGCAGTTCTTC	CSAPGQGLLVPNEQFF
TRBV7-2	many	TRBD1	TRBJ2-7	TGTGCCAGCAGCTTCGCGCAGGGGGTGCGTTACGAGCAGTACTTC	CASSFAQGVRYEQYF
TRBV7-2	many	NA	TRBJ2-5	TGTGCCAGCAGCTTACCGGGCGAGACCCAGTACTTC	CASSLPGETQYF
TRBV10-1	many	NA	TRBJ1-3	TGCGCCAGCAGTGAGGACACCTCTGGAAACACCATATATTTT	CASSEDTSGNTIYF
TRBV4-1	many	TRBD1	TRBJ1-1	TGCGCCAGCAGCCAAGGACAGGGAATAAACACTGAAGCTTTCTTT	CASSQGQGINTEAFF
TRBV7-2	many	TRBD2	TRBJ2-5	TGTGCCAGCAGCTCCAAGGGAGCGGGGGGGCAAGAGACCCAGTACTTC	CASSSKGAGGQETQYF
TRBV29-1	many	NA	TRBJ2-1	TGCAGCGTCGAGAGAGGGTCTTCCTACAATGAGCAGTTCTTC	CSVERGSSYNEQFF
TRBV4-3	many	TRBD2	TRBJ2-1	TGCGCCAGCAGCGCGCGGACTAGCGCCCACCTCAATGAGCAGTTCTTC	CASSARTSAHLNEQFF
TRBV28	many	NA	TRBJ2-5	TGTGCCAGCAGTATACAAGAGACCCAGTACTTC	CASSIQETQYF
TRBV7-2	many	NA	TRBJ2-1	TGTGCCAGCAGCAAAATCGCGGGGAGTGAGCAGTTCTTC	CASSKIAGSEQFF
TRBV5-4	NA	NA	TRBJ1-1	TGTGCCAGCAGCTTGGCCGCAGGAATGAACACTGAAGCTTTCTTT	CASSLAAGMNTEAFF
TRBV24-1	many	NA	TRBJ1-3	TGTGCCACCAATGGAATCGACCGGGACAACAACTCTGGAAACACCATATATTTT	CATNGIDRDNNSGNTIYF
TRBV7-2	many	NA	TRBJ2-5	TGTGCCAGCAGCTTAACCGAAGAGACCCAGTACTTC	CASSLTEETQYF
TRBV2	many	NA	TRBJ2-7	TGTGCCAGCAGTGAAGGGCCTTACGAGCAGTACTTC	CASSEGPYEQYF